These 17 T cell receptor beta chains were sequenced from one sample in a study of shared clonotypes between healthy human individuals. Sequencing used immunoSEQ multiplex PCR; TCRdb keeps in-frame clones, though not all of them. In the table there are roughly 2 million clones, around 96% of which are singletons. Naive CD8 cells lacked CD45RO and underwent positive selection for CCR7, leaving out terminally differentiated effector memory CD45RA+ cells. Sequenced sample: naive CD8+ T cells sorted from blood. Receptors were obtained from a man younger than 35 in good health.

This chain connects TRBV7-9 to TRBJ2-5; D possibly uses TRBD1 or TRBD2 (5 bases each). Germline CDR1 reads SEHNR; CDR2 reads FQNEAQ (reference sequence). The CDR3 has 15 residues. Trimming cost V 5 bases and J 2 bases, with 15 bases left between them. CDR3 residues: CASSPPIGGQETQYF. In nucleotides, the CDR3 is TGTGCCAGCAGCCCTCCCATTGGGGGTCAAGAGACCCAGTACTTC.

In its sample, this clone was seen once. The V call is TRBV5-5, the J call TRBJ2-2; possibly TRBD1 for D (5 bases). V was cut by 0 bases and J by 4 bases, with 10 bases left in between. The CDR3 has 15 amino acids. Germline CDR1 reads SGHKS; CDR2 reads YYEKEE (reference sequence). CDR3 sequence (DNA): TGTGCCAGCAGCTTGGAAGGACACTTCACCGGGGAGCTGTTTTTT. Its translation: CASSLEGHFTGELFF. The variable domain in full, with the rest retrieved from reference TRBV5-5 and TRBJ2-2, is DAGVTQSPTHLIKTRGQQVTLRCSPISGHKSVSWYQQVLGQGPQFIFQYYEKEERGRGNFPDRFSARQFPNYSSELNVNALLLGDSALYLCASSLEGHFTGELFFGEGSRLTVL.

The chain is built from TRBV28 and TRBJ1-1, with a possible D match to TRBD1 (5 bases). The CDR3 has 13 residues. V was clipped by 5 bases and J by 6 bases, with 13 bases between them. The V gene's germline CDR1 is MDHEN and CDR2 SYDVKM. CDR3 in amino acids: CASSPTDTPEAFF. In nucleotides, the CDR3 is TGTGCCAGCAGTCCGACAGACACTCCTGAAGCTTTCTTT.

The chain joins TRBV13 to TRBJ2-7, with 8 bases matching TRBD1. Trimming at V came to 5 bases and at J to 6 bases, leaving 9 bases not matched to a gene. CDR1 PRHDT and CDR2 FYEKMQ come from the germline V gene (reference sequence). CDR3 length equals 14 residues. The CDR3: CASSIGQGLAEQYF. CDR3 in DNA: TGTGCCAGCAGCATCGGACAGGGCCTGGCCGAGCAGTACTTC.

The chain joins TRBV7-8 to TRBJ2-7, with 9 positions matching TRBD2. CDR1 is SGHVS, CDR2 FQNEAQ, per germline. The V and J ends lost 4 bases and 5 bases, in that order; junction bases with no gene match: 6. The CDR3 has 14 residues. CDR3 residues: CASSSKREDHEQYF. CDR3 sequence (DNA): TGTGCCAGCAGCTCCAAGCGGGAGGACCACGAGCAGTACTTC.

Remarks on this clone: Other DNA sequences in the same sample also yield this CDR3. The chain couples TRBV20-1 to TRBJ2-7; the D is unclear. The V and J ends lost 6 bases and 1 base respectively, with 4 bases between them. This CDR3 is 10 amino acids long. CDR1 is DFQATT and CDR2 is SNEGSKA in the germline V gene (reference sequence). This CDR3 reads CSALSYEQYF. The CDR3 DNA reads as TGCAGTGCCCTATCCTACGAGCAGTACTTC.

This chain's CDR3 is CASSLGGAPSSGANVLTF. In DNA form, the CDR3 reads TGTGCCAGCAGCTTAGGGGGGGCACCCTCCTCTGGGGCCAACGTCCTGACTTTC. The chain joins TRBV7-2 to TRBJ2-6, with D possibly called TRBD1 or TRBD2 (6 bases each). Trimming stripped 1 base from V and 0 bases from J, with 13 bases between. The V gene's germline CDR1 is SGHTA and CDR2 FQGNSA. The CDR3 length is 18 residues.

The chain employs TRBV7-3 and TRBJ2-2, with D perhaps matching TRBD2 (6 bases). V was trimmed by 0 bases and J by 3 bases, leaving 11 bases between them. This CDR3 is built from 16 residues. Germline assignment: CDR1 SGHTA and CDR2 FQGTGA. The CDR3 is CASSLTLGGHTGELFF. CDR3 sequence (DNA): TGTGCCAGCAGCTTAACCTTGGGAGGCCACACCGGGGAGCTGTTTTTT. Using reference TRBV7-3 and TRBJ2-2 for the parts outside the CDR3, the full variable domain is GAGVSQTPSNKVTEKGKYVELRCDPISGHTALYWYRQSLGQGPEFLIYFQGTGAADDSGLPNDRFFAVRPEGSVSTLKIQRTERGDSAVYLCASSLTLGGHTGELFFGEGSRLTVL.

This clone was counted a single time. The chain employs TRBV6-1 and TRBJ1-4; D may be TRBD1 (5 bases). Between the trimmed V and J ends, which lost 1 base and 2 bases, there was a span of 11 bases. The germline V gene encodes CDR1 MNHNS and CDR2 SASEGT. This CDR3 region has 16 residues. The CDR3 DNA reads as TGTGCCAGCAGTGAAGAATTCGGGGGTACTAATGAAAAACTGTTTTTT. This sequence encodes CASSEEFGGTNEKLFF.

Comments on this clone: The identical CDR3 is also encoded by other nucleotide sequences in the sample. This sequence joins TRBV19 and TRBJ2-1; 7 bases match TRBD2. The CDR3 consists of 16 residues. With 1 base clipped from V and 0 bases from J, the junction kept 3 bases outside the gene matches. Germline V CDR1 and CDR2: LNHDA, SQIVND (reference sequence). This chain's CDR3 is CASSIVGGSSYNEQFF. Written as DNA, the CDR3 is TGTGCCAGTAGTATAGTGGGCGGGAGCTCCTACAATGAGCAGTTCTTC.

J is TRBJ1-3 and V is TRBV9; D remains unclear. Trimming stripped 0 bases from V and 0 bases from J, with 4 bases between. Looked up from germline, CDR1 is SGDLS and CDR2 is YYNGEE. This CDR3 region has 14 residues. CDR3 bases: TGTGCCAGCAGCGTAGACGGCTCTGGAAACACCATATATTTT. Translation: CASSVDGSGNTIYF.

This clone was counted between two and nine times. The chain recombines TRBV16 with TRBJ1-1; D unresolved. The CDR3 runs to 14 residues. CDR1 and CDR2 from the germline V gene are KGHSY and FQNENV. The ends were cut back, 2 bases at V and 1 base at J, with 8 bases in the middle. The CDR3: CASSQNDENTEAFF. As DNA, the CDR3 is TGTGCCAGCAGCCAAAACGATGAGAACACTGAAGCTTTCTTT.

The chain uses TRBV5-6 and TRBJ1-6, with TRBD1 as a possible D gene (5 bases). Trimming pared 0 bases from V and 0 bases from J, leaving 10 bases between. Germline CDR1 and CDR2: SGHDT and YYEEEE. The CDR3 totals 17 residues. CDR3 sequence: CASSLADGGSYNSPLHF. The CDR3 nucleotides read TGTGCCAGCAGCTTGGCCGACGGGGGCTCCTATAATTCACCCCTCCACTTT. The full variable domain, its missing parts supplied by reference TRBV5-6 and TRBJ1-6, is DAGVTQSPTHLIKTRGQQVTLRCSPKSGHDTVSWYQQALGQGPQFIFQYYEEEERQRGNFPDRFSGHQFPNYSSELNVNALLLGDSALYLCASSLADGGSYNSPLHFGNGTRLTVT.

This clone was detected only once. The chain is built from TRBV6-5 and TRBJ2-3; perhaps TRBD2 as D (6 bases). Trimming shortened V by 8 bases and J by 4 bases, and 13 bases separated the two germline ends. Per germline, CDR1 MNHEY and CDR2 SVGAGI. There are 13 residues in the CDR3. CDR3 loop: CASGGSWADTQYF. For the CDR3, the DNA is TGTGCCAGCGGAGGGAGTTGGGCAGATACGCAGTATTTT.

The gene calls are TRBV28 and TRBJ1-4, with TRBD1 matching 8 bases. Germline CDR1 MDHEN, CDR2 SYDVKM. V trimming: 6 bases; J trimming: 8 bases; junction bases outside the gene matches: 11. CDR3 size: 15 residues. In nucleotides, the CDR3 is TGTGCCAGCAGGAACCTGGACAGGGTAGACGAAAAACTGTTTTTT. Protein sequence: CASRNLDRVDEKLFF.

The rearrangement joins TRBV7-9 to TRBJ2-5; TRBD1 aligns across 11 bases. Germline V gene sequence: CDR1 SEHNR, CDR2 FQNEAQ (reference sequence). V trimming: 5 bases; J trimming: 4 bases; junction bases outside the gene matches: 6. The CDR3 spans 15 residues. CDR3 in DNA: TGTGCCAGCAGCGCAGGGACAGGGGGAGGAGAGACCCAGTACTTC. Protein product: CASSAGTGGGETQYF. The whole variable domain, filled in from reference TRBV7-9 and TRBJ2-5, reads DTGVSQNPRHKITKRGQNVTFRCDPISEHNRLYWYRQTLGQGPEFLTYFQNEAQLEKSRLLSDRFSAERPKGSFSTLEIQRTEQGDSAMYLCASSAGTGGGETQYFGPGTRLLVL.

Comments on this clone: The same CDR3 can be traced to other DNA sequences in this sample. V usage is TRBV9 and J usage is TRBJ2-7, with D hard to call. The germline V gene encodes CDR1 SGDLS and CDR2 YYNGEE. This CDR3 region has 13 residues. Trimming took 0 bases from V and 3 from J, leaving 7 bases between them. The CDR3 DNA sequence: TGTGCCAGCAGCGTAGGACCCAACTACGAGCAGTACTTC. Its protein product is CASSVGPNYEQYF. The whole variable domain, remainder taken from reference TRBV9 and TRBJ2-7, is DSGVTQTPKHLITATGQRVTLRCSPRSGDLSVYWYQQSLDQGLQFLIQYYNGEERAKGNILERFSAQQFPDLHSELNLSSLELGDSALYFCASSVGPNYEQYFGPGTRLTVT.